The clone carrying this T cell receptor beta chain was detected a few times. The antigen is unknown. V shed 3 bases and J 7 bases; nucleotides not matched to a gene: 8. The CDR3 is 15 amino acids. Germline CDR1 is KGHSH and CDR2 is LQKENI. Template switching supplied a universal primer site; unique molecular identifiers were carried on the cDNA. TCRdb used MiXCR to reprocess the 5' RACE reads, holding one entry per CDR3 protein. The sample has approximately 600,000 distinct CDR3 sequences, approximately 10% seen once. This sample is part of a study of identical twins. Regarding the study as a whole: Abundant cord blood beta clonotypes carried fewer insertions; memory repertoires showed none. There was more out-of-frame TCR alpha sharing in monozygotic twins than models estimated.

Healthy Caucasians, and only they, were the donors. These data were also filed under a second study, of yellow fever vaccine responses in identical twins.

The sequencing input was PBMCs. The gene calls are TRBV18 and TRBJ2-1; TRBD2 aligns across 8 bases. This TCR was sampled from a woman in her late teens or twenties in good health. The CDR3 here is CASSPVAGYGNEQFF. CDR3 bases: TGTGCCAGCTCACCGGTAGCGGGATACGGTAATGAGCAGTTCTTC.